The clone carrying this T cell receptor beta chain came up once. The record originates from a study of OX40 agonist ivuxolimab in advanced cancers. Assay used: immunoSEQ multiplex PCR; TCRdb lists only in-frame clones, some missing. The repertoire holds some 70,000 clones, with roughly 90% as singletons. The receptor comes from an adult with an advanced solid tumor such as melanoma, head and neck, liver or kidney cancer. The source was CD4+ or CD8+ T cells sorted from blood, collected in a trial of the OX40 agonist ivuxolimab.

The CDR3 protein is CASSLGTSRDEQFF. CDR3 sequence (DNA): TGTGCCAGCAGCTTAGGGACTAGTCGGGATGAGCAGTTCTTC. The chain uses TRBV13 and TRBJ2-1; possibly TRBD2 for D (6 bases). Germline loops: CDR1 PRHDT, CDR2 FYEKMQ (reference sequence). The CDR3 loop spans 14 amino acids. V was trimmed by 0 bases and J by 8 bases, leaving 11 bases between them.